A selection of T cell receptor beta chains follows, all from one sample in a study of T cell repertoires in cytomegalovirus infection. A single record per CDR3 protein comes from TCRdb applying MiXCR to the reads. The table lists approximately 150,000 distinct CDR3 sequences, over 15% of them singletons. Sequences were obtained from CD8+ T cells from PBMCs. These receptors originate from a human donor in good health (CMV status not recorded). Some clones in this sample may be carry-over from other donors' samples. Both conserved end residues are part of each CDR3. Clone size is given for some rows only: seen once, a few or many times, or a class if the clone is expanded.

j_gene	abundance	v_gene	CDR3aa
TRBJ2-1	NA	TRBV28	CASSQRLRATNEQFF
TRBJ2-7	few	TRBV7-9	CASTLGSFEQYF
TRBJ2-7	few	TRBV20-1	CSARGGSSYEQYF
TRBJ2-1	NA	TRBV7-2	CASSLDSGSYNEQFF
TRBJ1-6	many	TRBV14	CASSHGGARSPLHF
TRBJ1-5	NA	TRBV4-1	CASSQEPGQSNQPQHF
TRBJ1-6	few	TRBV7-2	CASSGDSSSYNSPLHF
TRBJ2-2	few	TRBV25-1	CASSVWGNTGELFF
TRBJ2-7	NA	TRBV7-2	CASSPAPQGRYEQYF
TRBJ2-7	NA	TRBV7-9	CASSPPKLTYEQYF
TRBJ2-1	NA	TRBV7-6	CASSLVGREQFF
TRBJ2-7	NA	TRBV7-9	CASSPAAQTGDYEQYF
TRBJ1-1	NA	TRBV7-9	CASSWTGMNTEAFF
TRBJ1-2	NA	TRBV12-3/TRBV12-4	CASSDLRDTKYYGYTF
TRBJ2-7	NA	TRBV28	CASSFPAYEQYF
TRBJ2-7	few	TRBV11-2	CASSRGDGRDYEQYF
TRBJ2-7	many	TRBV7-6	CASSQPDRGLYEQYF
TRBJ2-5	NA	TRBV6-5	CASSYSASGQETQYF
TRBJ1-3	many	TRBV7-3	CASSADRGNTIYF
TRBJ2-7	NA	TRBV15	CATSSEAPGPAMYF
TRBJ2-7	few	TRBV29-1	CSAMAENYEQYF
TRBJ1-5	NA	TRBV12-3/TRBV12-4	CASSWTGNNQPQHF
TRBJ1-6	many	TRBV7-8	CASSLARGYNSPLHF
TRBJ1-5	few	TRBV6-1	CASRSSGSMYQPQHF
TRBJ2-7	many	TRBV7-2	CASSLGVGVVYEQYF
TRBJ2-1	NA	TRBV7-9	CASRERSGTYNEQFF
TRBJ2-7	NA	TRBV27	CASKWSARGYEQYF
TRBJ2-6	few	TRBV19	CASSIGTGANVLTF
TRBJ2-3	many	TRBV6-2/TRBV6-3	CASSYPDTQYF
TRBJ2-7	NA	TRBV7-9	CASSLAWSGDQYEQYF
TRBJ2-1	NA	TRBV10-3	CAISSGSSYNEQFF
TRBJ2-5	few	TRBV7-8	CASSLAGQGETQYF
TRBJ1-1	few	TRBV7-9	CASRSDRVVNTEAFF
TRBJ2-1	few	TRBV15	CATSRDTDSYNEQFF
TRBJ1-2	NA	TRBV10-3	CAIKEQGSIRGYTF
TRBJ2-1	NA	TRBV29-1	CSAPGGDRYNEQFF
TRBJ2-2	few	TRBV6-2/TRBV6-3	CASGPEGRRSGELFF
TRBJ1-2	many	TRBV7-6	CASSPEPTDAVYGYTF
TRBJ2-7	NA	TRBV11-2	CASSETGPAYEQYF
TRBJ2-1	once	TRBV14	CASSQEQRGVDNEQFF